One T cell receptor beta chain is described in this entry. Antigen: not known. This entry comes from a study of monozygotic twins with inflammatory bowel disease. TCRalpha and TCRbeta cDNA went through two nested PCRs of approximately 16 and 10 cycles. TCRdb reprocessed the 5' RACE reads and stores each CDR3 protein as one record, lacking DNA. The listing records a few hundred thousand distinct CDR3 sequences. The study, taken as a whole, reports: Possibly reflecting limited power, no difference in repertoire similarity was found between concordant and discordant twins. Different T cell subtypes could not be distinguished.

CDR1 is SEHNR and CDR2 is FQNEAQ in the germline V gene (reference sequence). There are 17 residues in the CDR3. The genes are TRBV7-9 and TRBJ2-3; no DNA is available, so the TRBD2 call from TCRdb remains unchecked. The receptor's source is a human donor with ulcerative colitis or Crohn's disease, or a healthy co-twin of an affected twin (not recorded which). Sequenced: blood. This CDR3 is CASSIHRATSNTDTQYF.